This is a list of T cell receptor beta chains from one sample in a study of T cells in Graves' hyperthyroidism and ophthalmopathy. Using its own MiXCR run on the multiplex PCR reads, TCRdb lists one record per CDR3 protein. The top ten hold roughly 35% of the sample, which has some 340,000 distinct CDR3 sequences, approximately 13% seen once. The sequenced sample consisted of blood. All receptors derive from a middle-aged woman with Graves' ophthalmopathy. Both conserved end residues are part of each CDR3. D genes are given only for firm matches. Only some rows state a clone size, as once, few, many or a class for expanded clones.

CDR3nt: TGTGCCAGTAGTATAGCGGCCTTTAACTACGAGCAGTACTTC
CDR3aa: CASSIAAFNYEQYF
abundance: -
j_gene: TRBJ2-7
d_gene: -
v_gene: TRBV19

CDR3nt: TGCAGCGGCCGAGGGTGGGGGGGCGGTAGCTCCTACAATGAGCAGTTCTTC
CDR3aa: CSGRGWGGGSSYNEQFF
abundance: many
j_gene: TRBJ2-1
d_gene: -
v_gene: TRBV29-1

CDR3nt: TGCAGTGCTAGAAACTCCAGGGGGGCGGGCGAGCAGTACTTC
CDR3aa: CSARNSRGAGEQYF
abundance: -
j_gene: TRBJ2-7
d_gene: -
v_gene: TRBV20-1

CDR3nt: TGTGCCAGCAGCCTCAGGGAGGGCAGGGATCAGCCCCAGCATTTT
CDR3aa: CASSLREGRDQPQHF
abundance: -
j_gene: TRBJ1-5
d_gene: -
v_gene: TRBV4-2

CDR3nt: TGTGCCATACCTCTGGGACAGGGGTCTGAAGCTTTCTTT
CDR3aa: CAIPLGQGSEAFF
abundance: many
j_gene: TRBJ1-1
d_gene: TRBD1
v_gene: TRBV2

CDR3nt: TGTGCCAGTCTTTCTCGTGTAGCGGGCCACGGCACAGATACGCAGTATTTT
CDR3aa: CASLSRVAGHGTDTQYF
abundance: many
j_gene: TRBJ2-3
d_gene: TRBD2
v_gene: TRBV7-8

CDR3nt: TGTGCCAGCAGTTTTAACAGGGGAACTGAAGCTTTCTTT
CDR3aa: CASSFNRGTEAFF
abundance: many
j_gene: TRBJ1-1
d_gene: TRBD1
v_gene: TRBV12-3/TRBV12-4

CDR3nt: TGTGCCAGCAGCGGCGGCGAGCAGTACTTC
CDR3aa: CASSGGEQYF
abundance: -
j_gene: TRBJ2-7
d_gene: -
v_gene: TRBV7-9

CDR3nt: TGTGCCAGCAGTGTACTAGCGGGAGGGGATGAGCAGTTCTTC
CDR3aa: CASSVLAGGDEQFF
abundance: many
j_gene: TRBJ2-1
d_gene: TRBD2
v_gene: TRBV6-1

CDR3nt: TGTGCCAACTCACAGGGTCTTGACACTGAAGCTTTCTTT
CDR3aa: CANSQGLDTEAFF
abundance: many
j_gene: TRBJ1-1
d_gene: -
v_gene: TRBV12-3/TRBV12-4

CDR3nt: TGTGCCAGCAGTCAGGAAGTGAACACTGAAGCTTTCTTT
CDR3aa: CASSQEVNTEAFF
abundance: many
j_gene: TRBJ1-1
d_gene: -
v_gene: TRBV2

CDR3nt: TGCGCCAGCAGCTTGGAGGGACAGGGGGCGCGGGAGACCCAGTACTTC
CDR3aa: CASSLEGQGARETQYF
abundance: few
j_gene: TRBJ2-5
d_gene: TRBD1
v_gene: TRBV5-1

CDR3nt: TGTGCCAGCAGCTGGGAGGGGACCTCGTACCAAGAGACCCAGTACTTC
CDR3aa: CASSWEGTSYQETQYF
abundance: many
j_gene: TRBJ2-5
d_gene: TRBD2
v_gene: TRBV7-2

CDR3nt: TGCGCCAGCAGCTTGGGTAGCGGGGGGGCCGCCGAGCAGTACTTC
CDR3aa: CASSLGSGGAAEQYF
abundance: many
j_gene: TRBJ2-7
d_gene: TRBD2
v_gene: TRBV5-1

CDR3nt: TGTGCCAGCAGCTTATCGAGGGAGACCCAGTACTTC
CDR3aa: CASSLSRETQYF
abundance: many
j_gene: TRBJ2-5
d_gene: -
v_gene: TRBV11-2

CDR3nt: TGTGCCAGCAGAAAAGAGGGACAGCTCAATGAGCAGTTCTTC
CDR3aa: CASRKEGQLNEQFF
abundance: many
j_gene: TRBJ2-1
d_gene: TRBD1
v_gene: TRBV7-9

CDR3nt: TGTGCCTGGGCACCGACGGTTTATAATTCACCCCTCCACTTT
CDR3aa: CAWAPTVYNSPLHF
abundance: -
j_gene: TRBJ1-6
d_gene: -
v_gene: TRBV30

CDR3nt: TGTGCCAGCAGTTTACCGAAAGGCTATGGCTACACCTTC
CDR3aa: CASSLPKGYGYTF
abundance: many
j_gene: TRBJ1-2
d_gene: -
v_gene: TRBV28

CDR3nt: TGTGCCAGCAGCTTAGCAGCCCTAGGGTACAATGAGCAGTTCTTC
CDR3aa: CASSLAALGYNEQFF
abundance: many
j_gene: TRBJ2-1
d_gene: -
v_gene: TRBV7-9

CDR3nt: TGTGCCAGCAGTTACCTGGGGAACACTGAAGCTTTCTTT
CDR3aa: CASSYLGNTEAFF
abundance: many
j_gene: TRBJ1-1
d_gene: -
v_gene: TRBV6-6

CDR3nt: TGTGCCAGCAGTTTATCGCGGGGCAATTACGAGCAGTACTTC
CDR3aa: CASSLSRGNYEQYF
abundance: many
j_gene: TRBJ2-7
d_gene: -
v_gene: TRBV27

CDR3nt: TGTGCCAGCTCACCAGGGTCGGGTGAAGCTTTCTTT
CDR3aa: CASSPGSGEAFF
abundance: few
j_gene: TRBJ1-1
d_gene: -
v_gene: TRBV18

CDR3nt: TGTGCCAGCAGTTACTCGCCCCGATTAGTCACAGATACGCAGTATTTT
CDR3aa: CASSYSPRLVTDTQYF
abundance: many
j_gene: TRBJ2-3
d_gene: -
v_gene: TRBV6-6

CDR3nt: TGCAGTGCCCCCCGCCCAGGGGCAGGGGAAAAACTGTTTTTT
CDR3aa: CSAPRPGAGEKLFF
abundance: -
j_gene: TRBJ1-4
d_gene: -
v_gene: TRBV20-1

CDR3nt: TGTGCCAGCAGTTTTATTCGGGGGCGTGGGACTGAAGCTTTCTTT
CDR3aa: CASSFIRGRGTEAFF
abundance: few
j_gene: TRBJ1-1
d_gene: -
v_gene: TRBV27

CDR3nt: TGTGCCAGCAGCTTAGGACAGATGAATCAGCCCCAGCATTTT
CDR3aa: CASSLGQMNQPQHF
abundance: -
j_gene: TRBJ1-5
d_gene: -
v_gene: TRBV3-1

CDR3nt: TGTGCCAGCAGCTTAGGTGGTGAGGGCTTCCTAGGCTACACCTTC
CDR3aa: CASSLGGEGFLGYTF
abundance: few
j_gene: TRBJ1-2
d_gene: -
v_gene: TRBV7-2

CDR3nt: TGTGCCACCAGTGACCGTCCGAGGTCGGGGGGCACAGATACGCAGTATTTT
CDR3aa: CATSDRPRSGGTDTQYF
abundance: -
j_gene: TRBJ2-3
d_gene: -
v_gene: TRBV24-1

CDR3nt: TGTGCCAGCAGCTCCCAAGCCCCCGGGACCCGGTACTTC
CDR3aa: CASSSQAPGTRYF
abundance: -
j_gene: TRBJ2-5
d_gene: -
v_gene: TRBV7-9

CDR3nt: TGTGCCAGCAGACCCTCCGGGGGGGCAAGGGAAAAACTGTTTTTT
CDR3aa: CASRPSGGAREKLFF
abundance: many
j_gene: TRBJ1-4
d_gene: -
v_gene: TRBV28

CDR3nt: TGTGCCAGCAGCACGGGACTAGCGAAGAACACCGGGGAGCTGTTTTTT
CDR3aa: CASSTGLAKNTGELFF
abundance: -
j_gene: TRBJ2-2
d_gene: TRBD2
v_gene: TRBV5-6

CDR3nt: TGTGCCAGTAGCCCAAGAAACCTCATCACGAACACCGGGGAGCTGTTTTTT
CDR3aa: CASSPRNLITNTGELFF
abundance: -
j_gene: TRBJ2-2
d_gene: -
v_gene: TRBV19

CDR3nt: TGCAGCGTTGCGGGGACAGGCTCAGACCCCCACAAGTTTTTT
CDR3aa: CSVAGTGSDPHKFF
abundance: -
j_gene: TRBJ1-4
d_gene: TRBD1
v_gene: TRBV29-1

CDR3nt: TGTGCCATCAGTGAGAACCCAGGGGGCTATAATGAGCAGTTCTTC
CDR3aa: CAISENPGGYNEQFF
abundance: -
j_gene: TRBJ2-1
d_gene: TRBD1
v_gene: TRBV10-3

CDR3nt: TGCGCCAGCAGCCAAGAGACCTACAATGAGCAGTTCTTC
CDR3aa: CASSQETYNEQFF
abundance: many
j_gene: TRBJ2-1
d_gene: -
v_gene: TRBV4-1

CDR3nt: TGCAGTGCTAGGGGCACGGGACTAGCGGGATTCGAGCAGTACTTC
CDR3aa: CSARGTGLAGFEQYF
abundance: few
j_gene: TRBJ2-7
d_gene: TRBD2
v_gene: TRBV20-1

CDR3nt: TGTGCCAGCAGTTACGTTGGGGACTATGGCTACACCTTC
CDR3aa: CASSYVGDYGYTF
abundance: many
j_gene: TRBJ1-2
d_gene: -
v_gene: TRBV6-5

CDR3nt: TGTGCCAGCAGCTTAGTTGGGACACAGGGTAATGGCTACACCTTC
CDR3aa: CASSLVGTQGNGYTF
abundance: many
j_gene: TRBJ1-2
d_gene: -
v_gene: TRBV7-2

CDR3nt: TGTGCCAGTAGTATCCCGACTAGCTTCCACAATGAGCAGTTCTTC
CDR3aa: CASSIPTSFHNEQFF
abundance: few
j_gene: TRBJ2-1
d_gene: TRBD2
v_gene: TRBV19

CDR3nt: TGTGCCAGCGGGCCTAACGGGAAGACCCTTCAGTACTTC
CDR3aa: CASGPNGKTLQYF
abundance: few
j_gene: TRBJ2-5
d_gene: -
v_gene: TRBV27

CDR3nt: TGTGCCAGCAGTGTATCTAGGGATCGGGGCTACACCTTC
CDR3aa: CASSVSRDRGYTF
abundance: many
j_gene: TRBJ1-2
d_gene: -
v_gene: TRBV6-1

CDR3nt: TGCAGTGCTAGACTTCGAAACAGGGGGCACGGCTATGGCTACACCTTC
CDR3aa: CSARLRNRGHGYGYTF
abundance: -
j_gene: TRBJ1-2
d_gene: TRBD1
v_gene: TRBV20-1

CDR3nt: TGTGCCAGCAGCGGTTCGAGTTCCGGATCTAGACCTGACACCGGGGAGCTGTTTTTT
CDR3aa: CASSGSSSGSRPDTGELFF
abundance: many
j_gene: TRBJ2-2
d_gene: -
v_gene: TRBV7-8

CDR3nt: TGTGCCAGCAGTTACTCGACCGTTGCGTCCTACAATGAGCAGTTCTTC
CDR3aa: CASSYSTVASYNEQFF
abundance: once
j_gene: TRBJ2-1
d_gene: -
v_gene: TRBV6-6

CDR3nt: TGTGCCAGCAGCCATAGGCAGGAGGGTGAAAAACTGTTTTTT
CDR3aa: CASSHRQEGEKLFF
abundance: few
j_gene: TRBJ1-4
d_gene: -
v_gene: TRBV3-1

CDR3nt: TGTGCCAGCAGTCCCAATTGGAGCGGAAACACTGAAGCTTTCTTT
CDR3aa: CASSPNWSGNTEAFF
abundance: many
j_gene: TRBJ1-1
d_gene: -
v_gene: TRBV27

CDR3nt: TGTGCCAGCAGTTACTCAGGCAGGCACTACGAGCAGTACTTC
CDR3aa: CASSYSGRHYEQYF
abundance: many
j_gene: TRBJ2-7
d_gene: -
v_gene: TRBV6-5

CDR3nt: TGTGCCAGCAGCTCCCGACAGGGTCCGGGCCAAGAGACCCAGTACTTC
CDR3aa: CASSSRQGPGQETQYF
abundance: many
j_gene: TRBJ2-5
d_gene: TRBD1
v_gene: TRBV7-9

CDR3nt: TGCAGTGCTAGAGATCTCTTAAGGAGGTCCGATGAAGCTTTCTTT
CDR3aa: CSARDLLRRSDEAFF
abundance: few
j_gene: TRBJ1-1
d_gene: -
v_gene: TRBV20-1

CDR3nt: TGTGCCAGCAGTGATTCTCTGCTAAGGACCTACGAGCAGTACTTC
CDR3aa: CASSDSLLRTYEQYF
abundance: few
j_gene: TRBJ2-7
d_gene: -
v_gene: TRBV2

CDR3nt: TGTGCCAGCAACACCGGGACTAGCGGGAACAATGAGCAGTTCTTC
CDR3aa: CASNTGTSGNNEQFF
abundance: many
j_gene: TRBJ2-1
d_gene: TRBD2
v_gene: TRBV11-2

CDR3nt: TGTGCCAGCAGCCCGGGACTAGCGGAGACCCAGTACTTC
CDR3aa: CASSPGLAETQYF
abundance: -
j_gene: TRBJ2-5
d_gene: TRBD2
v_gene: TRBV14

CDR3nt: TGTGCCAGCAGCCTCGACAGTTTCACTGAAGCTTTCTTT
CDR3aa: CASSLDSFTEAFF
abundance: many
j_gene: TRBJ1-1
d_gene: -
v_gene: TRBV5-5

CDR3nt: TGTGCCAGCAGTTCTATTCTAGCGGGAGGGTTCTACGAGCAGTACTTC
CDR3aa: CASSSILAGGFYEQYF
abundance: many
j_gene: TRBJ2-7
d_gene: TRBD2
v_gene: TRBV28

CDR3nt: TGTGCCAGCAGCCAAACCTGGACAGGGATCTACAATGAGCAGTTCTTC
CDR3aa: CASSQTWTGIYNEQFF
abundance: -
j_gene: TRBJ2-1
d_gene: TRBD1
v_gene: TRBV28